This record covers a single T cell receptor (beta chain). The antigen remains undetermined. V was clipped by 6 bases and J by 4 bases, with 15 bases between them. CDR3 size: 14 residues. Germline-derived CDR1 and CDR2 are MNHEY and SVGAGI. This sample is drawn from a study of beta chain features in type 1 diabetes. Study-level results: Any HLA-type effect on TCRB rearrangement remained unresolved here. Shortening of TCRB CDR3s, moderate but significant, appeared in all four CD4+ subsets of Type 1 diabetes patients. For patients, the naive, central memory and Treg TCRB repertoires appeared more alike than for healthy donors.

Expressed TCRB transcripts were sequenced because the isolated RNA had all been reverse transcribed beforehand. Generated by immunoSEQ multiplex PCR, the TCRdb table keeps only in-frame clones and is missing some. The data contain a few hundred thousand clones, over 9.5% of them seen just once; the ten biggest clones take up about 0.01%. Source material: naive CD4+ T cells from blood. This clonotype was sampled from a woman between 18 and 30 years old with type 1 diabetes. The chain has TRBV6-5 and TRBJ1-2; the D gene is possibly TRBD1 (5 bases). CDR3 DNA sequence: TGTGCCAGCAGCCCCAGCCAGGGCGCCTATGGCTACACCTTC. Its translation: CASSPSQGAYGYTF.